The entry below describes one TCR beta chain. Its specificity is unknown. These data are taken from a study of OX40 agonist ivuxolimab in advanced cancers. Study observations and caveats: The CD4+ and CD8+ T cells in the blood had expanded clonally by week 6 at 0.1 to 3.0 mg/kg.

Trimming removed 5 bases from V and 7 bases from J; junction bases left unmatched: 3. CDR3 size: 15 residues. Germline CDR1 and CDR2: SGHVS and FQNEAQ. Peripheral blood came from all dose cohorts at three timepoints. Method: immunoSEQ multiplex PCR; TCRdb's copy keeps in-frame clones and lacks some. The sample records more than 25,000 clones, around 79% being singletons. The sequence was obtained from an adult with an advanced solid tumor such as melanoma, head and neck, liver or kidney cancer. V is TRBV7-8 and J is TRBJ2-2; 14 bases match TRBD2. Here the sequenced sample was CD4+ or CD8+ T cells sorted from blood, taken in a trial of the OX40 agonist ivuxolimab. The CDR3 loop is CASSGLAGGVGELFF. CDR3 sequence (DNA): TGTGCCAGCAGCGGACTAGCGGGAGGAGTCGGGGAGCTGTTTTTT. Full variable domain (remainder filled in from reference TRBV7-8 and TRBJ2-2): GAGVSQSPRYKVAKRGQDVALRCDPISGHVSLFWYQQALGQGPEFLTYFQNEAQLDKSGLPSDRFFAERPEGSVSTLKIQRTQQEDSAVYLCASSGLAGGVGELFFGEGSRLTVL.